These T cell receptor beta chains were read from a single sample in a study of regulatory T cells in long-lasting Graves disease. TCRdb re-called the multiplex PCR reads through MiXCR, storing one row per CDR3 protein. The sample records about 460,000 distinct CDR3 sequences, about 14% being singletons. Separately, the same data were catalogued under a study of T cells in Graves' hyperthyroidism and ophthalmopathy.

The specimen was peripheral blood mononuclear cells (PBMCs), collected at new diagnosis, from a patient treated with antithyroid drugs. The receptors derive from a woman aged 50 to 60 with Graves disease. Both conserved end residues are part of each CDR3. D genes are given only for firm matches. Size tells how often a clone was seen (once, few, many) or the class of an expanded clone, and some rows leave it out.

length | J | size | D | V | DNA | CDR3
15 | TRBJ1-1 | NA | NA | TRBV18 | TGTGCCAGCTCACCACGGTCCCAGGAGAACACTGAAGCTTTCTTT | CASSPRSQENTEAFF
13 | TRBJ1-5 | NA | NA | TRBV19 | TGTGCCACTTCCAGGGTGGGAAGGCAGCCCCAGCATTTT | CATSRVGRQPQHF
12 | TRBJ2-1 | many | NA | TRBV7-9 | TGTGCCAGCGTAGGGACCTACAATGAGCAGTTCTTC | CASVGTYNEQFF
10 | TRBJ2-3 | NA | NA | TRBV6-1 | TGTGCCAGCGGGGTACAGACGCAGTATTTT | CASGVQTQYF
14 | TRBJ2-2 | many | NA | TRBV5-1 | TGCGCCAGCCAGCGGAGGCGAACCACCGGGGAGCTGTTTTTT | CASQRRRTTGELFF
14 | TRBJ2-1 | many | NA | TRBV11-2 | TGTGCCAGCAGCTCGGCGGCCAGATACAATGAGCAGTTCTTC | CASSSAARYNEQFF
16 | TRBJ2-1 | few | TRBD2 | TRBV7-9 | TGTGCCAGCAGCTTAGTGGGTAGCGGGGGGGCGCATGAGCAGTTCTTC | CASSLVGSGGAHEQFF
15 | TRBJ2-1 | few | NA | TRBV24-1 | TGTGCCACCAGTGATCCTGCCGACTCCTACAATGAGCAGTTCTTC | CATSDPADSYNEQFF
16 | TRBJ2-3 | NA | TRBD2 | TRBV5-8 | TGTGCCAGCAGACCAGCGGGCGGGAGGAGCGCAGATACGCAGTATTTT | CASRPAGGRSADTQYF
12 | TRBJ2-5 | many | NA | TRBV7-2 | TGTGCCAGCAGCCCCAATAGCGGGACCCAGTACTTC | CASSPNSGTQYF
15 | TRBJ2-5 | many | NA | TRBV24-1 | TGTGCCACCAGTGTATCCCGGGGGGCCGGAGAGACCCAGTACTTC | CATSVSRGAGETQYF
14 | TRBJ1-2 | few | TRBD1 | TRBV5-1 | TGCGCCAGCAGCTTGACTTACAGGGGTTATGGCTACACCTTC | CASSLTYRGYGYTF
15 | TRBJ2-2 | many | NA | TRBV28 | TGTGCCAGCAGCCCCTTAGCGGCGAACACCGGGGAGCTGTTTTTT | CASSPLAANTGELFF
12 | TRBJ2-3 | NA | NA | TRBV6-5 | TGTGCCAGCAGTTACAACGGGGATACGCAGTATTTT | CASSYNGDTQYF
15 | TRBJ2-7 | few | NA | TRBV30 | TGTGCCTGGAGTCTCAAGGGTTTAGTCACCTACGAGCAGTACTTC | CAWSLKGLVTYEQYF
14 | TRBJ2-2 | NA | NA | TRBV7-9 | TGTGCCAGCAGCTTAAATCTCTTTGCCGGGGAGCTGTTTTTT | CASSLNLFAGELFF
17 | TRBJ2-1 | few | NA | TRBV3-1 | TGTGCCAGCAGCCCGTTGACCGTCACGGGATCCTACAATGAGCAGTTCTTC | CASSPLTVTGSYNEQFF
17 | TRBJ2-1 | NA | TRBD1 | TRBV12-3/TRBV12-4 | TGTGCCAGCAGTATACCCTCTGGGACAGGGATCGACAATGAGCAGTTCTTC | CASSIPSGTGIDNEQFF
19 | TRBJ2-1 | once | TRBD2 | TRBV4-1 | TGCGCCAGCAGCCAAGATCCCACCCGGACTAGCGGGACCTTCAATGAGCAGTTCTTC | CASSQDPTRTSGTFNEQFF
17 | TRBJ2-2 | NA | NA | TRBV5-1 | TGCGCCAGCAGCACCCAACCGTTAGCGGTCAACACCGGGGAGCTGTTTTTT | CASSTQPLAVNTGELFF
13 | TRBJ2-4 | few | NA | TRBV12-3/TRBV12-4 | TGTGCCAGCAGTTGGGCAGCCAAAAACATTCAGTACTTC | CASSWAAKNIQYF
15 | TRBJ2-1 | few | TRBD2 | TRBV5-1 | TGCGCCAGCACTTATCGGACTAGTAGATTCGATGAGCAGTTCTTC | CASTYRTSRFDEQFF
14 | TRBJ2-7 | few | NA | TRBV7-2 | TGTGCCAGCAGTCAGAGGTCGACCTCGGAAGAGCAGTACTTC | CASSQRSTSEEQYF
13 | TRBJ2-5 | many | TRBD1 | TRBV6-5 | TGTGCCAGCAGTTCGCAGGGGGAGGAGACCCAGTACTTC | CASSSQGEETQYF
14 | TRBJ2-7 | many | TRBD2 | TRBV28 | TGTGCCAGCACGGCTAGCGGGGGTCACTACGAGCAGTACTTC | CASTASGGHYEQYF
17 | TRBJ1-2 | NA | NA | TRBV27 | TGTGCCAGCAGCCTAACGGGAGGGGGGGGGCTGAACTATGGCTACACCTTC | CASSLTGGGGLNYGYTF
17 | TRBJ2-5 | many | TRBD2 | TRBV12-3/TRBV12-4 | TGTGCCAGCAGTTCAACCGACTCGACTAGCGGGAGAGAGACCCAGTACTTC | CASSSTDSTSGRETQYF
16 | TRBJ2-3 | many | TRBD2 | TRBV28 | TGTGCCAGCAGTTTAGTAGCGGGAGGGCCAGTGGATACGCAGTATTTT | CASSLVAGGPVDTQYF
12 | TRBJ1-1 | many | NA | TRBV12-5 | TGTGCTAGTGGTTTAGGGCGGGCTGAAGCTTTCTTT | CASGLGRAEAFF
14 | TRBJ2-3 | many | NA | TRBV2 | TGTGCCGGAGGTGGGGGCACGGGTACAGATACGCAGTATTTT | CAGGGGTGTDTQYF
14 | TRBJ1-6 | NA | NA | TRBV3-1 | TGTGCCAGCAGCCAAGTTAGTAATGATTCACCCCTCCACTTT | CASSQVSNDSPLHF
16 | TRBJ1-6 | few | TRBD1 | TRBV28 | TGTGCCAGCAGTTCCGGGACAGGGCCCTATAATTCACCCCTCCACTTT | CASSSGTGPYNSPLHF
13 | TRBJ1-2 | many | TRBD1 | TRBV30 | TGTGCCTGGGGGACAGGGAATTGGTATGGCTACACCTTC | CAWGTGNWYGYTF
15 | TRBJ1-4 | few | TRBD1 | TRBV7-9 | TGTGCCAGCAGCATCGGACAGGGAACTAATGAAAAACTGTTTTTT | CASSIGQGTNEKLFF
16 | TRBJ2-1 | NA | TRBD2 | TRBV5-1 | TGCGCCAGCAGCTTGGGGGGACTAGCGGGATGGAATGAGCAGTTCTTC | CASSLGGLAGWNEQFF
15 | TRBJ2-1 | many | NA | TRBV5-1 | TGCGCCAGCAGCTTGGTAAGCAGTGCCTACAATGAGCAGTTCTTC | CASSLVSSAYNEQFF
15 | TRBJ2-1 | many | TRBD2 | TRBV30 | TGTGCCTGGAGCGGGGGACTAGCGGGAGTGGGTGAGCAGTTCTTC | CAWSGGLAGVGEQFF
16 | TRBJ2-1 | few | NA | TRBV9 | TGTGCCAGCAGCGTAAGTAAAGGGAAGCGGTACAATGAGCAGTTCTTC | CASSVSKGKRYNEQFF
14 | TRBJ2-5 | NA | TRBD2 | TRBV11-3 | TGTGCCAGCAGCTCGACTAGCGACCAAGAGACCCAGTACTTC | CASSSTSDQETQYF
16 | TRBJ2-7 | many | TRBD1 | TRBV18 | TGTGCCAGCTCACCACTACCGGGACAGGGTTCCTACGAGCAGTACTTC | CASSPLPGQGSYEQYF
15 | TRBJ2-2 | NA | TRBD2 | TRBV29-1 | TGCAGCGTTGTAACTAGCGGGAGGCAGACCGGGGAGCTGTTTTTT | CSVVTSGRQTGELFF
16 | TRBJ2-7 | few | TRBD2 | TRBV5-1 | TGCGCCAGCAGCTTGTTGACTAGCGGGAGTGGGGACGAGCAGTACTTC | CASSLLTSGSGDEQYF
21 | TRBJ2-5 | NA | NA | TRBV9 | TGTGCCAGCAGCGAGGGGACCTTAGGGGGACACTTCTACGAACCTCAAGAGACCCAGTACTTC | CASSEGTLGGHFYEPQETQYF
15 | TRBJ2-5 | many | TRBD2 | TRBV28 | TGTGCCAGCACCCGTAGCGGGTATAACCAAGAGACCCAGTACTTC | CASTRSGYNQETQYF
14 | TRBJ1-5 | few | NA | TRBV20-1 | TGCAGTGCTAGTCAGGGATGGCGCAATCAGCCCCAGCATTTT | CSASQGWRNQPQHF
17 | TRBJ2-7 | many | NA | TRBV7-9 | TGTGCCAGCAGCCCTCACAATGGGGGGATGAGCTCCTACGAGCAGTACTTC | CASSPHNGGMSSYEQYF
14 | TRBJ1-5 | NA | TRBD1 | TRBV20-1 | TGCAGTGCGGACGACAGGGGAGTCAATCAGCCCCAGCATTTT | CSADDRGVNQPQHF